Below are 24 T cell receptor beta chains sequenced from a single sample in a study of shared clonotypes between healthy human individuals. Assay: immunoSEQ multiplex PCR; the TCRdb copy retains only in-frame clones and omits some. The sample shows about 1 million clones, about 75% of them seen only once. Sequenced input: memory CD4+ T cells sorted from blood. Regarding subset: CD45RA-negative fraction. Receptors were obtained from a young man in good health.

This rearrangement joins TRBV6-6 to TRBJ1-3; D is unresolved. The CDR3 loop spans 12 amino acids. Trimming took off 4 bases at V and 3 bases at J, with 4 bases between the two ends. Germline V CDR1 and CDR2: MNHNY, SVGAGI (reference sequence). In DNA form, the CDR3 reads TGTGCCAGCAGTTTTGTTGGAAACACCATATATTTT. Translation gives CASSFVGNTIYF.

The CDR3 loop is CASSQGNGPYEQYF. CDR3 in DNA: TGCGCCAGCAGCCAAGGTAACGGCCCCTACGAGCAGTACTTC. The chain joins TRBV4-3 to TRBJ2-7; D is unresolved. CDR1 and CDR2 from the germline V gene are LGHNA and YSLEER. This CDR3 contains 14 residues. Trimming pared 1 base from V and 2 bases from J, leaving 9 bases between.

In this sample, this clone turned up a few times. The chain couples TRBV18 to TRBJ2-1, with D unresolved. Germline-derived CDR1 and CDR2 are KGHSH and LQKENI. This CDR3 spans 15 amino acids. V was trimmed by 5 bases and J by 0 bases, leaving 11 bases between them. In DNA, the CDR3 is TGTGCCAGCTCAATAGGGTCGAGCTCCTACAATGAGCAGTTCTTC. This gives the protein CASSIGSSSYNEQFF.

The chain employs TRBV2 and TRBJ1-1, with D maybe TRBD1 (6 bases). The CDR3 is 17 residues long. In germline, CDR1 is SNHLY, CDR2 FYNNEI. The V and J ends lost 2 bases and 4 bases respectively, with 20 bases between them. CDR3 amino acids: CASSENREFTRATEAFF. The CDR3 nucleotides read TGTGCCAGCAGTGAAAACAGGGAATTCACACGGGCCACTGAAGCTTTCTTT.

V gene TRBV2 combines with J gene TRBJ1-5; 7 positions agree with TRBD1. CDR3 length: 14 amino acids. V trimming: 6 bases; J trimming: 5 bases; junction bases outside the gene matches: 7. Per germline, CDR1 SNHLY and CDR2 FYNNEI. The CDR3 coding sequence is TGTGCCAGCAGCCGGGACAGCCTTTATCAGCCCCAGCATTTT. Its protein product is CASSRDSLYQPQHF. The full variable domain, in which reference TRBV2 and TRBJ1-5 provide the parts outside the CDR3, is EPEVTQTPSHQVTQMGQEVILRCVPISNHLYFYWYRQILGQKVEFLVSFYNNEISEKSEIFDDQFSVERPDGSNFTLKIRSTKLEDSAMYFCASSRDSLYQPQHFGDGTRLSIL.

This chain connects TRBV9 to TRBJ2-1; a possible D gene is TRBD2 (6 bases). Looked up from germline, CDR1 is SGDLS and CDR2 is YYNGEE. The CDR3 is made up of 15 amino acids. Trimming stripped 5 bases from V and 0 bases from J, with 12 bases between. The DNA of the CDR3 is TGTGCCAGCAGTGCTCGCGGGGTCTCCTACAATGAGCAGTTCTTC. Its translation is CASSARGVSYNEQFF.

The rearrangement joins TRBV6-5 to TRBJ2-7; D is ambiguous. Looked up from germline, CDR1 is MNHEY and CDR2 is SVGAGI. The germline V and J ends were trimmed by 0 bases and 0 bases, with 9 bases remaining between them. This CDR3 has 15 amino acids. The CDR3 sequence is CASSYSNVGSYEQYF. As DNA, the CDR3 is TGTGCCAGCAGTTACTCGAATGTGGGCTCCTACGAGCAGTACTTC.

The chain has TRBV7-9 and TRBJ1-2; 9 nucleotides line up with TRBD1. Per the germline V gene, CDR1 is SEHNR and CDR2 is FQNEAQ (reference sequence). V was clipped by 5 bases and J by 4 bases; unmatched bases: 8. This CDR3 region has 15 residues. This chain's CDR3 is CASSPSGQGGYGYTF. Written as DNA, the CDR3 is TGTGCCAGCAGCCCGTCGGGACAGGGTGGCTATGGCTACACCTTC.

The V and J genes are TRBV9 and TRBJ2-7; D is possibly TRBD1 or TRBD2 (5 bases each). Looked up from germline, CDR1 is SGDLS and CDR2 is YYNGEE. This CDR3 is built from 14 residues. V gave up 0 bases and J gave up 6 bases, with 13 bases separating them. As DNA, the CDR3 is TGTGCCAGCAGCGTAGCATGGGGGTTCTCCGAGCAGTACTTC. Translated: CASSVAWGFSEQYF.

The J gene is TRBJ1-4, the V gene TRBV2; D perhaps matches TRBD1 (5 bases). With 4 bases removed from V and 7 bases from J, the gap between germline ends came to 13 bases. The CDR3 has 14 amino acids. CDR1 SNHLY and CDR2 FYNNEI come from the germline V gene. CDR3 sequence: CASSADNQGEKLFF. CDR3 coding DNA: TGTGCCAGCAGTGCGGACAACCAGGGTGAAAAACTGTTTTTT.

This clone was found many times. The CDR3 reads CASSLGGGGSAGYTF. The CDR3 bases are TGCGCCAGCAGCTTAGGTGGAGGGGGTTCTGCTGGCTACACCTTC. The chain joins TRBV5-1 to TRBJ1-2; D possibly corresponds to TRBD1 (6 bases). The CDR3 loop spans 15 amino acids. The germline V gene has CDR1 SGHRS and CDR2 YFSETQ. With 2 bases removed from V and 7 bases from J, the gap between germline ends came to 18 bases. Full variable domain (rest looked up from reference TRBV5-1 and TRBJ1-2): KAGVTQTPRYLIKTRGQQVTLSCSPISGHRSVSWYQQTPGQGLQFLFEYFSETQRNKGNFPGRFSGRQFSNSRSEMNVSTLELGDSALYLCASSLGGGGSAGYTFGSGTRLTVV.

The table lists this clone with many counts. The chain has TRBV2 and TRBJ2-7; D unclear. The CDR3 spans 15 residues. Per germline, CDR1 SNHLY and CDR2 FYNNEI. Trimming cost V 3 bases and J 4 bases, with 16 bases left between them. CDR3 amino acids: CASSDPAGHKYEQYF. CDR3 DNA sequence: TGTGCCAGCAGTGACCCAGCTGGCCACAAGTACGAGCAGTACTTC.

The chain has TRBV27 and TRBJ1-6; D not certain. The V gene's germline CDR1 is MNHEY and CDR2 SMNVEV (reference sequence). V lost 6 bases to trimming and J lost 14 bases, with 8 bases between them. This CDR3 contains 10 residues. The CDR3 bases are TGTGCCAGCAGGCCCGCGACCCTCCACTTT. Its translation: CASRPATLHF.

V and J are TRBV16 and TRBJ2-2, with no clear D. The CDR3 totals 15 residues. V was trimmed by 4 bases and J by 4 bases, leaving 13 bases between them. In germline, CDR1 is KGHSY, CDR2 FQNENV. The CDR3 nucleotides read TGTGCCAGCAGCCCCTTCCTAACAGCCACCGGGGAGCTGTTTTTT. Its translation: CASSPFLTATGELFF.

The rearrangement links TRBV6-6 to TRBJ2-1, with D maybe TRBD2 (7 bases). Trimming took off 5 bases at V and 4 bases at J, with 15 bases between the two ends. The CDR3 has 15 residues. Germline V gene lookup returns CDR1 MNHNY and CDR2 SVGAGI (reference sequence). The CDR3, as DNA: TGTGCCAGCAGTACGGGGGCTAGCGGATACAATGAGCAGTTCTTC. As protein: CASSTGASGYNEQFF.

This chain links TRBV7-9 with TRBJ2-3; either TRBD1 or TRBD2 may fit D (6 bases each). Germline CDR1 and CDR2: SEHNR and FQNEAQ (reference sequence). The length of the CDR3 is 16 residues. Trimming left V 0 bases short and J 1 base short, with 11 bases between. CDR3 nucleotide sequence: TGTGCCAGCAGCTTAGCGTCGGGGGCAGGCACAGATACGCAGTATTTT. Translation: CASSLASGAGTDTQYF.

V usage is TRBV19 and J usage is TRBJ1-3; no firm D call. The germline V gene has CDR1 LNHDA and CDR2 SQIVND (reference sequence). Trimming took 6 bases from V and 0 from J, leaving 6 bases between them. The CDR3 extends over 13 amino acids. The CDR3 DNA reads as TGTGCCAGTAGAGCCATCTCTGGAAACACCATATATTTT. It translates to CASRAISGNTIYF.

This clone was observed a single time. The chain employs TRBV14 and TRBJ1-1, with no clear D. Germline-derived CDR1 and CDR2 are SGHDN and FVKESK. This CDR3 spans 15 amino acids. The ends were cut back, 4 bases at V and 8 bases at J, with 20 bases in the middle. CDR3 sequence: CASSPRVGMRWEAFF. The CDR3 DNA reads TGTGCCAGCAGCCCTCGTGTTGGGATGAGGTGGGAAGCTTTCTTT.

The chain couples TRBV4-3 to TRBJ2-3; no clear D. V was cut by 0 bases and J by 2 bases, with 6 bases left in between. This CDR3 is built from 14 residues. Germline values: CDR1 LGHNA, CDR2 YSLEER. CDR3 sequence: CASSQDRYTDTQYF. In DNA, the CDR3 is TGCGCCAGCAGCCAAGATCGATACACAGATACGCAGTATTTT.

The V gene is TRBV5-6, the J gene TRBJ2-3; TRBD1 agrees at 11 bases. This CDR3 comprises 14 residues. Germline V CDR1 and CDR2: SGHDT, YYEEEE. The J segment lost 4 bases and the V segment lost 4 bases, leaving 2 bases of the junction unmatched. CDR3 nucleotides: TGTGCCAGCAGCAGGGACAGGGGGGCAGATACGCAGTATTTT. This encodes CASSRDRGADTQYF.

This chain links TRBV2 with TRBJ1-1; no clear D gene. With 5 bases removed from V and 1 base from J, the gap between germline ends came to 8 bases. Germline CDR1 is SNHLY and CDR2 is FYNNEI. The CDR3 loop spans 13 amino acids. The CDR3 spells CASSLIPNTEAFF. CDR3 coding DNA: TGTGCCAGCAGTCTTATACCGAACACTGAAGCTTTCTTT.

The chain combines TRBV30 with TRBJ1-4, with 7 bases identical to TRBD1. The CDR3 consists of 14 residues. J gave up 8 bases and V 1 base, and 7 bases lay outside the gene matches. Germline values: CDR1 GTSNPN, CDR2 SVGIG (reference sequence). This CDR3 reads CAWSAGGSREKLFF. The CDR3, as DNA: TGTGCCTGGAGTGCAGGGGGTAGTCGGGAAAAACTGTTTTTT.

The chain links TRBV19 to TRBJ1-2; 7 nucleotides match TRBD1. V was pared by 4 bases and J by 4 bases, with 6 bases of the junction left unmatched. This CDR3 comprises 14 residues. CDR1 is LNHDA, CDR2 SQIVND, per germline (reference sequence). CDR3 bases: TGTGCCAGTAGTAGCCCCCGGGACAGCTATGGCTACACCTTC. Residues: CASSSPRDSYGYTF.

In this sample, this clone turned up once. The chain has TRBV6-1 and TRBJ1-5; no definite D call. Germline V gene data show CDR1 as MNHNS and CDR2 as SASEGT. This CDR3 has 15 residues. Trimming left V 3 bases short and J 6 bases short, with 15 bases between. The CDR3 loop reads CASSEAPGLSQPQHF. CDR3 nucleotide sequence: TGTGCCAGCAGTGAGGCCCCGGGTCTTTCTCAGCCCCAGCATTTT.